This TCR beta chain was sequenced in a study of cytomegalovirus exposure and HLA in healthy donors. Study-wide findings and caveats: A later analysis, which compared TCR beta chains of equal frequency, found the HLA-associated ones more clonally expanded. The listing of approximately 160 TCR beta chains classed them as cytomegalovirus-associated.

Between the trimmed V and J ends, which lost 4 bases and 6 bases, there was a span of 13 bases. The CDR3 has 15 amino acids. The germline gives CDR1 LNHDA, CDR2 SQIVND (reference sequence). Of note for this clone: Its specificity is unknown.

It was with 60 Vbeta and 13 Jbeta primers that the PCR ran. Sequenced by immunoSEQ multiplex PCR; TCRdb stores in-frame clones only, minus some. The sample consists of 85,000 to 100,000 clones, 60% to 80% of them appearing once. The sample was PBMCs. The sequence was collected from a woman in her thirties or forties in good health and CMV-seronegative. The genes are TRBV19 and TRBJ1-6; tentatively, D is TRBD1 (6 bases). DNA for the CDR3: TGTGCCAGTAGTACAGGGGCGTTGGTTAATTCACCCCTCCACTTT. It codes for CASSTGALVNSPLHF.